This entry is about one T cell receptor beta chain. The antigen remains undetermined. The CDR3 spans 16 residues. V lost 4 bases and J lost 5; bases outside the gene matches: 10. Germline loops: CDR1 SGHRS, CDR2 YFSETQ. 13 Jbeta primers and 60 Vbeta primers were used for the PCR. Sequencing was performed with immunoSEQ multiplex PCR; in TCRdb, only in-frame clones are kept and a portion is missing. The data contain about 130,000 clones, 70% to 85% of them singletons. The record originates from a study of cytomegalovirus exposure and HLA in healthy donors. Study background: An analysis done earlier identified more than 90 million unique TCR beta sequences from approximately 200 million T cells. Study-level findings and limits: Donors belonging to an Asian-associated ancestry cluster reportedly showed fewer N-insertions in productive TCRs than the 666-donor mean, according to what a later analysis found. There were a few CMV-associated chains whose specificity for CMV antigens was confirmed in vitro. Common viral pathogens (according to a later analysis) appeared linked to several of the most significant clusters.

The material sequenced was PBMCs. The chain uses TRBV5-1 and TRBJ2-3; 10 bases agree with TRBD1. The source is a man aged 35-49 years in good health and CMV-seropositive. The CDR3 nucleotides are TGCGCCAGCAGCCTCAACCCCGGGACAGGGGTAGATACGCAGTATTTT. The encoded protein is CASSLNPGTGVDTQYF.